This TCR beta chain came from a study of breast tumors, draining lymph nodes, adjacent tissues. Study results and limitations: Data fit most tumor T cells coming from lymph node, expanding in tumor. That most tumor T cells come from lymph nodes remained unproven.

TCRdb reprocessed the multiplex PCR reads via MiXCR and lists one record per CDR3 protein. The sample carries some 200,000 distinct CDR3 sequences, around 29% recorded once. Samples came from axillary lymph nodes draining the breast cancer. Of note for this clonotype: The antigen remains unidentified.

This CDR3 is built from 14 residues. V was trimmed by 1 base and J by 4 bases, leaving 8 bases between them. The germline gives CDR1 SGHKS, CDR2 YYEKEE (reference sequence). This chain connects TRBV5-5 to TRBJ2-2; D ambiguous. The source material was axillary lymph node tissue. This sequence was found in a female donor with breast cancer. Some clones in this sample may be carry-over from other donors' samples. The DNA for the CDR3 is TGTGCCAGCAGCTTGTTAATGACCACCGGGGAGCTGTTTTTT. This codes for CASSLLMTTGELFF.